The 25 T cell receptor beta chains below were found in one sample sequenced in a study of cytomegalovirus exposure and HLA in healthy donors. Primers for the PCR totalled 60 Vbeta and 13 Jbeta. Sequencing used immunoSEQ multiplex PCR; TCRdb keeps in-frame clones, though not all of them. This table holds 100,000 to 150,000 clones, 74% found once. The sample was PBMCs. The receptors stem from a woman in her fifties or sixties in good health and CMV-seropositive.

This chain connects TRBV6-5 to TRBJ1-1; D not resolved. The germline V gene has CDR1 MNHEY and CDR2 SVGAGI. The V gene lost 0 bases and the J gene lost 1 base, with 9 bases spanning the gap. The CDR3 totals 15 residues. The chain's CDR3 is CASSYSGGQNTEAFF. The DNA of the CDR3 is TGTGCCAGCAGTTACTCTGGCGGTCAGAACACTGAAGCTTTCTTT.

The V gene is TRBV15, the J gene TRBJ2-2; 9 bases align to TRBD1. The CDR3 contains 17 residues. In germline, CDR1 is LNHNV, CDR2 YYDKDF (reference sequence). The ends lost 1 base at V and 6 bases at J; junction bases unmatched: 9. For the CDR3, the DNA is TGTGCCACCAGCAGAGTACAGGGGGCGTCCGTGTCCGGGGAGCTGTTTTTT. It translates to CATSRVQGASVSGELFF.

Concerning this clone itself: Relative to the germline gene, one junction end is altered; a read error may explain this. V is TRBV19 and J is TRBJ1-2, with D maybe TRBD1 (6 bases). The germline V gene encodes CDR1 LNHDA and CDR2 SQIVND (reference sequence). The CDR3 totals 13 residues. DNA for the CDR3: TGTGCCAGTAGGGATAACAGGGCCCATGGCTACCCCTTC. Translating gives CASRDNRAHGYPF.

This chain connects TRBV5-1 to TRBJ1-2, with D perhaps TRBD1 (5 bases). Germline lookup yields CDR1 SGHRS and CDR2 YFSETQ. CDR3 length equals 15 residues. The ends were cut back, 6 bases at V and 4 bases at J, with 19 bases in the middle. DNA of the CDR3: TGCGCCAGCACTATTGGGGCTGGGCACCTCTATGGCTACACCTTC. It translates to CASTIGAGHLYGYTF.

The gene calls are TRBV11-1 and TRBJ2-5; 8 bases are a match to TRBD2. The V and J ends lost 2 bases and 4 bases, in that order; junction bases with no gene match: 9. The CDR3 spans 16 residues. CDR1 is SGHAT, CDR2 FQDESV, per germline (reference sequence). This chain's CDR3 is CASSLIAGGLLETQYF. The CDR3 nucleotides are TGTGCCAGCAGCTTAATTGCGGGGGGTCTCCTAGAGACCCAGTACTTC.

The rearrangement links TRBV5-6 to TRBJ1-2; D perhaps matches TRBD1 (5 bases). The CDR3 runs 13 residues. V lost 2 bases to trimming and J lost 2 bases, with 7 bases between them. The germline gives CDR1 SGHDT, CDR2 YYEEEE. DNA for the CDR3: TGTGCCAGCAGCTTAAGGGGCAACTATGGCTACACCTTC. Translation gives CASSLRGNYGYTF.

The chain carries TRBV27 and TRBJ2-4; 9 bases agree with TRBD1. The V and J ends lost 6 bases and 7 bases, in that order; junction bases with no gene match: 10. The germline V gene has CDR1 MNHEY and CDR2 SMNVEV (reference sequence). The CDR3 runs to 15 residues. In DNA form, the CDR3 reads TGTGCCAGCAGCCGTGGGACAGGGTACAGCAACATTCAGTACTTC. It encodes CASSRGTGYSNIQYF.

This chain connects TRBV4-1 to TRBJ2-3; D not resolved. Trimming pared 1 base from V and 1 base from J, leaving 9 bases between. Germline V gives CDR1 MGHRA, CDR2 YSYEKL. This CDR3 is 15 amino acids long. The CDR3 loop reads CASSQGSYRTDTQYF. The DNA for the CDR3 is TGCGCCAGCAGCCAAGGGTCCTACCGCACAGATACGCAGTATTTT.

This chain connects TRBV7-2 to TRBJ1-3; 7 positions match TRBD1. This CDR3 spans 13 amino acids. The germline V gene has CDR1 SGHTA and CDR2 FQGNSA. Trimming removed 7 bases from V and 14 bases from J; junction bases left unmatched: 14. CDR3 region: CASTHGEGDSVYF. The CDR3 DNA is TGTGCCAGCACCCACGGAGAGGGGGACAGCGTATATTTT.

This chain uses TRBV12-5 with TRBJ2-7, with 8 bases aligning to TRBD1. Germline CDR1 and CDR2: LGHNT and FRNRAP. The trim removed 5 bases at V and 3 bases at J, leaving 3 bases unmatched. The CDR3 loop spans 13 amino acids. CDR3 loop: CASGEDRDYEQYF. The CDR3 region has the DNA TGTGCTAGTGGTGAGGACAGGGACTACGAGCAGTACTTC.

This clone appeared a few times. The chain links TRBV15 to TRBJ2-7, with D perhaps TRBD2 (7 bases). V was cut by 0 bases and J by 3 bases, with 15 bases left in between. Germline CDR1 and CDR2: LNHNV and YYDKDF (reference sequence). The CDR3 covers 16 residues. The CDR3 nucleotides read TGTGCCACCAGCAGAGACCGGGGGGCTGACTACTACGAGCAGTACTTC. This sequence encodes CATSRDRGADYYEQYF.

This CDR3 is CASSQDPVATGGRGYGYTF. The DNA for the CDR3 is TGCGCCAGCAGCCAAGATCCCGTGGCTACAGGGGGCCGGGGCTATGGCTACACCTTC. This chain connects TRBV4-3 to TRBJ1-2; 9 bases agree with TRBD1. V lost 0 bases to trimming and J lost 4 bases; unmatched junction nucleotides: 15. CDR1 is LGHNA, CDR2 YSLEER, per germline. The CDR3 has 19 amino acids.

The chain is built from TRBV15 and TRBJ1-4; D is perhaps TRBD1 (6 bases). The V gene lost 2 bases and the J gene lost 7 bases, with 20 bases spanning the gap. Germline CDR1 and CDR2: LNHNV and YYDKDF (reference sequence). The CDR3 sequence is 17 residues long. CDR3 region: CATSRLKGGGLGEKLFF. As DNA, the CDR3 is TGTGCCACCAGCAGATTAAAGGGCGGGGGGCTTGGTGAAAAACTGTTTTTT.

As DNA, the CDR3 is TGTGCCAGCAGCTTGAGGGGAGCGGGGGGGCCGGTTGAGACCCAGTACTTC. It translates to CASSLRGAGGPVETQYF. The V gene is TRBV5-6, the J gene TRBJ2-5, with TRBD2 identical over 10 bases. The V segment lost 1 base and the J segment 5 bases; nucleotides outside the gene matches: 11. In germline, CDR1 is SGHDT, CDR2 YYEEEE. The CDR3 totals 17 residues.

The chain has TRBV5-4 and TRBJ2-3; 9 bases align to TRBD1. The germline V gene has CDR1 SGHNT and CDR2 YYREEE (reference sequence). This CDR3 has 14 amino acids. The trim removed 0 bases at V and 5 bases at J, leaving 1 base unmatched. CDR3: CASSLDRGQDTQYF. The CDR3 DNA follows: TGTGCCAGCAGCTTGGACAGGGGGCAAGATACGCAGTATTTT.

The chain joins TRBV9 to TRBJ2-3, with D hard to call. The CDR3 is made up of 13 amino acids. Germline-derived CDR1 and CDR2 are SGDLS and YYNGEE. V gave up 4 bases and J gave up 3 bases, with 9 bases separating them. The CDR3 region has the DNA TGTGCCAGCAGCCCGTACCAGACAGATACGCAGTATTTT. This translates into CASSPYQTDTQYF. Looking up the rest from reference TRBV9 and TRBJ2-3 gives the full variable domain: DSGVTQTPKHLITATGQRVTLRCSPRSGDLSVYWYQQSLDQGLQFLIQYYNGEERAKGNILERFSAQQFPDLHSELNLSSLELGDSALYFCASSPYQTDTQYFGPGTRLTVL.

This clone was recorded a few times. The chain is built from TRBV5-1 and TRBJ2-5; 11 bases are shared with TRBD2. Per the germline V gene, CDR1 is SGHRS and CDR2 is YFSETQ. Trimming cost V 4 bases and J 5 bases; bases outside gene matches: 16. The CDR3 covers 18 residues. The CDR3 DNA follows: TGCGCCAGCAGCCCACAACTAGCGGGGGATGGGATAGCGGAGACCCAGTACTTC. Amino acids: CASSPQLAGDGIAETQYF.

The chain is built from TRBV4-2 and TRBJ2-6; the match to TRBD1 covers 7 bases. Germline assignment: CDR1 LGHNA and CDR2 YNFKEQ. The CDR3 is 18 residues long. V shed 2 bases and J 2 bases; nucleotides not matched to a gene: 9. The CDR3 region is CASSQNGLGTAGANVLTF. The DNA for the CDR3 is TGTGCCAGCAGCCAAAACGGCTTGGGGACAGCTGGGGCCAACGTCCTGACTTTC.

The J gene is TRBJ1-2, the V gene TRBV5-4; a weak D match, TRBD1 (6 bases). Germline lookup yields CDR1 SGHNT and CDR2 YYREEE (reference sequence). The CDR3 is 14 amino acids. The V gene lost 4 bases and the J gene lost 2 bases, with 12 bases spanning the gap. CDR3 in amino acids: CASSPLRGNYGYTF. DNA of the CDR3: TGTGCCAGCAGCCCCCTCAGGGGCAACTATGGCTACACCTTC.

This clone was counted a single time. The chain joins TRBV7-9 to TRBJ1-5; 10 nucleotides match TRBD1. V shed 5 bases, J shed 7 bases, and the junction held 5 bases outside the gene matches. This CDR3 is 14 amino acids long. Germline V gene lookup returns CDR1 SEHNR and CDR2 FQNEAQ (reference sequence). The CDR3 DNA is TGTGCCAGCAGCGGGGACAGGGGTAGGCAGCCCCAGCATTTT. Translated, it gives CASSGDRGRQPQHF.

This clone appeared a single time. The CDR3 loop reads CASSQYRDSPLHF. CDR3 DNA: TGTGCCAGCAGTCAATACAGGGATTCACCCCTCCACTTT. The J gene is TRBJ1-6, the V gene TRBV27; D possibly corresponds to TRBD1 (6 bases). The CDR3 sequence is 13 residues long. V lost 5 bases to trimming and J lost 8 bases, with 10 bases between them. Germline V gene lookup returns CDR1 MNHEY and CDR2 SMNVEV (reference sequence).

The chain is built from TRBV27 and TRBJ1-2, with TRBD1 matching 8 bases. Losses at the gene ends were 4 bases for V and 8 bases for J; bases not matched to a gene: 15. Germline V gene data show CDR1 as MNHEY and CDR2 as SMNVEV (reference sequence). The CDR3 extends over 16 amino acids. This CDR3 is CASSSHGQGLSGGYTF. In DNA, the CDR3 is TGTGCCAGCAGTTCCCACGGACAGGGCCTTTCGGGGGGCTACACCTTC.

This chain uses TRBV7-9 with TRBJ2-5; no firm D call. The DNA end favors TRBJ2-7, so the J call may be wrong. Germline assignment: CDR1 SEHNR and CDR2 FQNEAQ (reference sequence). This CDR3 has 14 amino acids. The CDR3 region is CASSFSSNSYEQYF. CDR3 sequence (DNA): TGTGCCAGCAGCTTCTCCTCGAACTCCTACGAGCAGTACTTC.

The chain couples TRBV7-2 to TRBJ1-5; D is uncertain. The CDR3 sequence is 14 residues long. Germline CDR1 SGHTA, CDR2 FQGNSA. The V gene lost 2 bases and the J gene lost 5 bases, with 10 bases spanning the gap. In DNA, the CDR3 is TGTGCCAGCAGCTTAACGCGGCTCGATCAGCCCCAGCATTTT. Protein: CASSLTRLDQPQHF.

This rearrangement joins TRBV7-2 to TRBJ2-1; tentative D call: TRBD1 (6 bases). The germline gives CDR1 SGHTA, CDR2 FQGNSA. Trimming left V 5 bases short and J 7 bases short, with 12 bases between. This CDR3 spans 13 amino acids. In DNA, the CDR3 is TGTGCCAGCAGCGTACAGGGTCTGAATGAGCAGTTCTTC. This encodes CASSVQGLNEQFF.